This TCR beta chain was found in a study of cytomegalovirus exposure and HLA in healthy donors (TCRdb year 2017). Turning to the overall study: An earlier analysis of roughly 500 of the donors reported 250 to 300 Gb of sequence data and some 120 million unique TCR beta sequences from approximately 180 million T cells. About 280 gigabases of sequencing data and 70 million to 95 million unique TCR sequences made up an early release that covered around 640 HLA-typed donors. Among the roughly 400 genotyped donors, 81% belonged to the genetic ancestry cluster associated with self-reported Caucasian donors. The study aimed to test whether signatures of past pathogen exposure could be identified by cataloging public T cell receptors. The study profiled the T cell repertoires of 666 subjects by immunosequencing and related them to cytomegalovirus serostatus. Besides the first cohort of 550 to 750 subjects, a separate validation cohort made up of 90 to 150 different subjects was used. High-throughput TCR immunosequencing, statistical association of individual TCRs with disease status, and machine learning were combined to predict cytomegalovirus infection status. To study patterns of TCR occurrence, a later analysis re-analyzed previously published TCR beta repertoires from several hundred donors and added high-resolution HLA genotyping. Rather than using new phenotypic data, the later analysis identified candidate immune exposures from TCR beta sequences and from how often those sequences occurred across donors. An earlier analysis of approximately 580 of the donors used high-throughput TCR beta sequencing to judge whether each TCR beta V gene segment behaved as functional or pseudogenic. Alongside the repertoire data, information on donor age, sex, ethnicity and CMV serostatus was compiled. Genome-wide SNP genotypes for about three fifths of the 666 donors were used in a later genetic analysis, which treated that subset as a discovery cohort. Every repertoire in the discovery cohort had been generated on one and the same sequencing platform. Both class I and class II loci were covered by HLA typing, at four-digit resolution. Typing coverage varied by locus: about 629-640 donors for A, B, C, DRB1 and DQB1; more than 500 for DQA1; approximately 610 for DPA1; some 470 for DPB1. Four or five DR-DQ haplotypes were handled as single units for association and clustering because linkage in the cohort was strong. On average, roughly 200,000 unique TCR beta nucleotide sequences were sequenced per donor among roughly 430 genotyped donors of the cohort, with around 19% of those sequences being non-productive.

The germline V gene provides CDR1 MNHEY and CDR2 SVGAGI. The V and J ends are trimmed by 0 bases and 5 bases, leaving 13 bases between them. There are 15 amino acids in the CDR3, from cysteine to phenylalanine inclusive. CDR3 DNA is the only sequence kept; it has 45 bases, read in frame from the first base. The cohort comprised 550 to 700 healthy bone marrow donors. At the time of sampling, all cohort members were nominally healthy, though unrecorded immune exposures were likely present. The donor tested CMV seronegative and was one of the 352 seronegative cohort members. A peripheral blood sample was collected from each donor, and TCR beta sequencing was performed on peripheral blood mononuclear cells. The Qiagen DNeasy Blood Extraction Kit was used to extract genomic DNA from the blood cell samples. Library prep was done by the immunoSEQ multiplex PCR assay. For the multiplex PCR, a mixture combining 60 forward primers for TCR Vbeta segments and 13 reverse primers for TCR Jbeta segments was used. The CDR3 region of rearranged TCR beta genes was amplified from genomic DNA by a multiplex PCR assay. The Illumina HiSeq System was used to sequence the amplified TCR beta libraries as 87-base-pair reads. Per the source publication's procedure: Across the 500 to 850 repertoires, a later analysis counted 78 million or so unique TCR beta chains, approximately 10 million of which were shared by at least two donors. Raw reads were error-corrected and collapsed into unique sequences by a nearest-neighbor algorithm in which closely related sequences were merged to remove PCR and sequencing errors. To assign V, D and J gene segments, CDR3 sequences were aligned to IMGT reference sequences. For a sequence to be retained, at least a six-nucleotide match to both a V gene segment and a J gene segment was required. Rearrangements were classified as productive when the CDR3 lacked stop codons and remained in frame with V and J, and all other rearrangements were classified as non-productive. CDR3 was defined according to IMGT convention as the region running from the second conserved V-encoded cysteine to the conserved J-encoded phenylalanine. Sequences without an unambiguous match to a single V gene segment were excluded from the earlier analysis of approximately 600 of the donors. In an earlier analysis of 587 of the donors, V segments were called functional above 56.7% productive rearrangements and were called segregating when the between-donor standard deviation exceeded 5%. A statistical classification framework was built to diagnose cytomegalovirus status from the catalog of TCR beta chain sequences. In a later analysis, TCR nucleotide sequences were compared against IMGT/GENE-DB human TR gene sequences so that V and J genes could be assigned. Using the TCRdist pipeline, a later analysis assigned CDR3 sequences along with most-parsimonious VDJ recombination scenarios. A later analysis defined each TCR beta chain by its CDR3 amino acid sequence plus V-gene family, and excluded reads lacking a unique V-gene family. To address suspected cross-contamination and a sequencing artifact, a later analysis removed a few hundred highly shared, low-generation-probability nucleotide sequences. In a later analysis, a clonal expansion index was calculated for each public chain from normalized within-repertoire ranks of inferred template counts. In a later analysis, generation probabilities were computed using a VDJ recombination model fitted to out-of-frame rearrangements, and the results were checked against IGoR. In a later analysis, TCR-TCR, TCR-HLA and TCR-CMV co-occurrence was scored with hypergeometric tests, and a repertoire-size bias correction was applied to TCR pairs. A later analysis estimated false discovery rates by permuting HLA or CMV assignments 20 times. A later analysis grouped co-occurring TCRs with DBSCAN, adding TCRdist sequence similarity when clustering within HLA-allele-positive subsets. Co-occurrence clustering excluded repertoires with fewer than 30,000 or more than 120,000 public chains, plus five with anomalous nucleotide sharing. TCRdb holds this immuneACCESS table with in-frame rearrangements only. Some clones are missing; in checked studies, unresolved V genes explain under half, and the rest has no known cause. D and trimming were read from the DNA, whereas the V and J calls and clone size are those reported in that table. A total of about 140,000 clones appear in this sample, around three quarters of them only once. The ten largest clones capture 2.2% of the sample.

General study outcomes and caveats: The cohort was sequenced for TCR beta chains only, and without alpha or paired-chain data the features that could be detected were limited. Three of the identified cytomegalovirus-associated TCR beta chains were confirmed in vitro to be specific for cytomegalovirus antigens. In a later analysis, HLA-associated TCR beta chains were found to be more clonally expanded and to have lower generation probabilities than equally common non-associated chains. Some IMGT-functional V segments, including TRBV6-2 and TRBV6-3, could not be distinguished by the 87-base-pair reads and were therefore excluded. When HLA alleles, especially DR and DQ, strongly co-occurred, TCR associations were difficult to assign to individual alleles. Because HLA typing was missing for some donors at each locus, association tests included only the typed subset. In a later analysis, several top co-occurrence clusters were reported to appear linked to parvovirus B19, influenza, CMV and Epstein-Barr virus. In a later analysis, some 18,000 TCR beta sequences were associated with specific HLA alleles at a false discovery rate of 0.05. A further reported finding was that TCR beta sequences accurately predicted the HLA-A and HLA-B alleles for most subjects in the first cohort. In an earlier analysis of under 600 of the donors, most TCR beta V segments were observed in productive rearrangements about 87% or about 30% of the time, broadly matching IMGT annotations. A later analysis found that TCR association rates varied across HLA loci, with DRB1 alleles showing the most associated TCRs and HLA-C alleles the fewest. Cytomegalovirus status was reported to be diagnosed by the classifier with high specificity and sensitivity in both the original and validation cohorts. V-gene and J-gene trimming of TCR beta chains was associated with a missense DCLRE1C variant in a later genetic analysis, and the association was replicated in an independent cohort. A cluster of highly shared sequence variants was judged likely to be a technical artifact of the sequencing pipeline. A total of 150 to 200 TCR beta chains were listed by the study as associated with cytomegalovirus. Sequencing depth was assumed to be roughly uniform across donors in the presence/absence analyses, though that assumption may not hold. Correlated functional status among segregating V segments might be attributable to linkage disequilibrium, but an unknown experimental factor could not be ruled out. Compared with the roughly 700-donor mean, donors in an Asian-associated ancestry cluster had fewer N-insertions in productive TCRs, according to a later genetic analysis. For the cohort, immune exposure information was limited to CMV serostatus. It was suggested by the authors that the approach could potentially be generalized to other disease states and immunological phenotypes. Over 15 rarely observed V segments, including chromosome 9 orphons, were excluded from the earlier analysis of a few hundred of the donors because counts were too low. Most TCR sequences were seen in very few donors, while some public TCRs were found in many individuals. Most CMV-associated TCR beta chains appeared to be HLA-restricted in a later analysis, and the HLA associations seemed to be driven largely by CMV exposure.

Comments on this clone: Its cognate antigen has yet to be identified. No much larger clone exists at a distance of one base, and base qualities are not known.

The V gene is TRBV6-5 and the J gene is TRBJ1-1; 5 matching bases give a weak D call of TRBD1. The receptor comes from a man between 25 and 39 years old in good health and CMV-seronegative. Sequencing used PBMCs. The CDR3 has the sequence CASSYSASGRTEAFF. DNA sequence: TGTGCCAGCAGTTACTCGGCCTCAGGGCGGACTGAAGCTTTCTTT.